What follows are 2 T cell receptor beta chains derived from one specimen sequenced in a study of OX40 agonist ivuxolimab in advanced cancers. Sequencing was performed with immunoSEQ multiplex PCR; in TCRdb, only in-frame clones are kept and a portion is missing. The sample records approximately 160,000 clones, 94% being singletons. The sample in question was CD4+ or CD8+ T cells sorted from blood, obtained in a trial of the OX40 agonist ivuxolimab. These receptors were taken from an adult with an advanced solid tumor such as melanoma, head and neck, liver or kidney cancer.

V is TRBV7-6 and J is TRBJ1-4; no definite D call. CDR1 SGHVS and CDR2 FNYEAQ come from the germline V gene. Trimming removed 1 base at V and 3 bases at J, with 15 bases between. The CDR3 loop spans 17 amino acids. The CDR3 DNA reads as TGTGCCAGCAGCTTAGAGCCTCCCACGGGCGCTAATGAAAAACTGTTTTTT. It yields the protein CASSLEPPTGANEKLFF. Based on the CDR3 plus reference TRBV7-6 and TRBJ1-4, the full variable domain is GAGVSQSPRYKVTKRGQDVALRCDPISGHVSLYWYRQALGQGPEFLTYFNYEAQQDKSGLPNDRFSAERPEGSISTLTIQRTEQRDSAMYRCASSLEPPTGANEKLFFGSGTQLSVL.

V and J are TRBV14 and TRBJ2-3, with TRBD2 as a possible D gene (7 bases). The germline V gene has CDR1 SGHDN and CDR2 FVKESK. There are 17 residues in the CDR3. V shed 2 bases and J shed 2 bases, with 17 bases lying between them. The CDR3 sequence: CASSQFEGGVFTDTQYF. DNA of the CDR3: TGTGCCAGCAGCCAATTTGAAGGGGGGGTTTTCACAGATACGCAGTATTTT.